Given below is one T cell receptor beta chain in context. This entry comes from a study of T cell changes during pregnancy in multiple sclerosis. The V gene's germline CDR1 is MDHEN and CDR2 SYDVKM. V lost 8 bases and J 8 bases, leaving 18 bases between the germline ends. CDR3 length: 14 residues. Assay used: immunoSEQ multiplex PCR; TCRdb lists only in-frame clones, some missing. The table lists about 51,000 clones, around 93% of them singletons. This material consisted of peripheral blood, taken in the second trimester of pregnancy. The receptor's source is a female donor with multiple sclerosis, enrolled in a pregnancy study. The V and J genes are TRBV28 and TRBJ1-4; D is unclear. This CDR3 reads CASQPHGESEKLFF. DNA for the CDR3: TGTGCCAGCCAACCTCACGGGGAATCCGAAAAACTGTTTTTT. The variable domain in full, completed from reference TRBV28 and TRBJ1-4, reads DVKVTQSSRYLVKRTGEKVFLECVQDMDHENMFWYRQDPGLGLRLIYFSYDVKMKEKGDIPEGYSVSREKKERFSLILESASTNQTSMYLCASQPHGESEKLFFGSGTQLSVL.